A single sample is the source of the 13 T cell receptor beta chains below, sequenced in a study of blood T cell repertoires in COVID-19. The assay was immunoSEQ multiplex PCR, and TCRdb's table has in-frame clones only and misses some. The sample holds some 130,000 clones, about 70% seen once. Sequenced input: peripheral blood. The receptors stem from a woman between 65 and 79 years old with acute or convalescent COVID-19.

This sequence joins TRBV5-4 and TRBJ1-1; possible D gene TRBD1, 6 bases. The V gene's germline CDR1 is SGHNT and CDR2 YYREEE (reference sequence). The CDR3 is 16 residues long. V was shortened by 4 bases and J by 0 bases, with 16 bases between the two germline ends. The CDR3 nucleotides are TGTGCCAGCAGCGCGAGTTACCAGGGGATGAACACTGAAGCTTTCTTT. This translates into CASSASYQGMNTEAFF.

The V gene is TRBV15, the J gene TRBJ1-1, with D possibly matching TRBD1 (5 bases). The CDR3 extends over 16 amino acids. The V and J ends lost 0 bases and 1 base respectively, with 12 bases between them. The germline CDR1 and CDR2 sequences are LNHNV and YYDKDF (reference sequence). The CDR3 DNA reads TGTGCCACCAGCAGAGATGGCGGGGCGGCGAACACTGAAGCTTTCTTT. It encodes CATSRDGGAANTEAFF.

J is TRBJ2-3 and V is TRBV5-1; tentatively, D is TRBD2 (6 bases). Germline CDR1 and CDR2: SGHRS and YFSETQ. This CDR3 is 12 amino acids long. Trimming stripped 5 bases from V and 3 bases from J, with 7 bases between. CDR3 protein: CASREGTDTQYF. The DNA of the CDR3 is TGCGCCAGCAGGGAGGGGACAGATACGCAGTATTTT.

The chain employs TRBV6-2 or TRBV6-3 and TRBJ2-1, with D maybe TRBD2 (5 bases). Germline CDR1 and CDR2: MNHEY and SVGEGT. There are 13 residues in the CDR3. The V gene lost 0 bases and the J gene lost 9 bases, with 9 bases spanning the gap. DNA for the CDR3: TGTGCCAGCAGTTACTCGATTGAGGGTGAGCAGTTCTTC. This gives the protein CASSYSIEGEQFF.

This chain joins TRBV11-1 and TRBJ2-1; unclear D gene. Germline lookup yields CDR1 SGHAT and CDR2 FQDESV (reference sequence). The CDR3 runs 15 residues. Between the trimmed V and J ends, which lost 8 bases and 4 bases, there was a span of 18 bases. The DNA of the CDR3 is TGTGCCAGCCTTGATATCACCCCTAAGTACAATGAGCAGTTCTTC. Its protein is CASLDITPKYNEQFF.

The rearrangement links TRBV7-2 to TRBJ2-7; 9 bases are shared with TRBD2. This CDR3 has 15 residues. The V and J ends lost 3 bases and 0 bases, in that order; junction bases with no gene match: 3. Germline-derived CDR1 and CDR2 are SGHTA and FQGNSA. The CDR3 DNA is TGTGCCAGCAGCTTTACTAGCGGGTTCTCCTACGAGCAGTACTTC. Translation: CASSFTSGFSYEQYF.

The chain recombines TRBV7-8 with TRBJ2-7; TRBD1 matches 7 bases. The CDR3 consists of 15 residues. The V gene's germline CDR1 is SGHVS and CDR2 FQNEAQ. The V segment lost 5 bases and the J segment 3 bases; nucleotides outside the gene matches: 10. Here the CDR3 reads CASSRNKDRFYEQYF. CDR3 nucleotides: TGTGCCAGCAGCAGAAACAAGGACAGGTTCTACGAGCAGTACTTC.

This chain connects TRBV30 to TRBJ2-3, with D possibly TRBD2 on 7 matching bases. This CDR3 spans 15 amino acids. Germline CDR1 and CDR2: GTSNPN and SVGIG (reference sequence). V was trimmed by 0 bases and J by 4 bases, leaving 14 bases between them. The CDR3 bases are TGTGCCTGGAGTGTTGGCGGGGGCGGCCCAGATACGCAGTATTTT. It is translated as CAWSVGGGGPDTQYF. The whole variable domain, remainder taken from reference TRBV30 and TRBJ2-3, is SQTIHQWPATLVQPVGSPLSLECTVEGTSNPNLYWYRQAAGRGLQLLFYSVGIGQISSEVPQNLSASRPQDRQFILSSKKLLLSDSGFYLCAWSVGGGGPDTQYFGPGTRLTVL.

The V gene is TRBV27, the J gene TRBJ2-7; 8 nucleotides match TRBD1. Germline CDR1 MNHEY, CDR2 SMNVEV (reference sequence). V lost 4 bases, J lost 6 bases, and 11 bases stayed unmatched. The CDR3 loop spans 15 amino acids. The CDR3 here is CASSSPGQVSSEQYF. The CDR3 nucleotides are TGTGCCAGCAGTTCCCCGGGACAGGTGTCATCCGAGCAGTACTTC.

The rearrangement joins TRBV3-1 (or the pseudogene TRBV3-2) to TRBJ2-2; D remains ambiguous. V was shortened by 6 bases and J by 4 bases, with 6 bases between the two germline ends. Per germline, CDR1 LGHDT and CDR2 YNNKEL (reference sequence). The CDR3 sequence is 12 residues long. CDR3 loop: CASRPITGELFF. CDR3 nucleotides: TGTGCCAGCAGGCCTATCACCGGGGAGCTGTTTTTT.

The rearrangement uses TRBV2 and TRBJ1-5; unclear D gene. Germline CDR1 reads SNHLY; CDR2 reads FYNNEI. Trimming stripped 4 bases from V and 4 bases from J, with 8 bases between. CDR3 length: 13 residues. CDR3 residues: CASSVEVNQPQHF. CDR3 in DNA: TGTGCCAGCAGTGTAGAGGTGAATCAGCCCCAGCATTTT. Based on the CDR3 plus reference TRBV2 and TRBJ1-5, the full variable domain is EPEVTQTPSHQVTQMGQEVILRCVPISNHLYFYWYRQILGQKVEFLVSFYNNEISEKSEIFDDQFSVERPDGSNFTLKIRSTKLEDSAMYFCASSVEVNQPQHFGDGTRLSIL.

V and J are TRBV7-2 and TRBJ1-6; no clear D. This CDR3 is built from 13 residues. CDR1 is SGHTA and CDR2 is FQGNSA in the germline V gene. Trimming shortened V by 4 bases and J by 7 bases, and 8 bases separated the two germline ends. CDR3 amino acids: CASSSTRNSPLHF. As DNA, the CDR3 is TGTGCCAGCAGCTCCACTAGGAATTCACCCCTCCACTTT.

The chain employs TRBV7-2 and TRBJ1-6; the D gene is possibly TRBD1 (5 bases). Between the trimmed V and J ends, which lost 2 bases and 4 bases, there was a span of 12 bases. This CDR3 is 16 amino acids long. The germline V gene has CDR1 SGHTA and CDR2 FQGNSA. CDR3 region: CASSLRAGGYNSPLHF. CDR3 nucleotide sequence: TGTGCCAGCAGCTTAAGGGCGGGGGGTTATAATTCACCCCTCCACTTT.